This T cell receptor beta chain emerged from a study of T cell changes during pregnancy in multiple sclerosis. Method: immunoSEQ multiplex PCR; TCRdb's copy keeps in-frame clones and lacks some. Seen here are 70,000 to 95,000 clones, approximately 95% observed once, and the top ten hold 3.5% to 4.5%. The CDR3 has 13 residues. Looked up from germline, CDR1 is SGHVS and CDR2 is FQNEAQ. V was pared by 5 bases and J by 0 bases, with 6 bases between. The starting material was peripheral blood, obtained in the first trimester of pregnancy. The TCR sequence derives from a female donor with multiple sclerosis, enrolled in a pregnancy study. This chain uses TRBV7-8 with TRBJ2-3; D may be TRBD1 (6 bases). CDR3 in DNA: TGTGCCAGCAGCCAGGGGAGCACAGATACGCAGTATTTT. Translating gives CASSQGSTDTQYF.